A selection of T cell receptor beta chains follows, all from one sample in a study of shared clonotypes between healthy human individuals. TCRdb's copy holds only in-frame clones and misses some; the assay was immunoSEQ multiplex PCR. The repertoire includes over 800,000 clones, roughly 92% of them detected once, and approximately 25% sits in the top ten. Material: naive CD8+ T cells sorted from blood. These receptors were taken from a man between 25 and 39 years old in good health. The conserved cysteine and the conserved F or W are not part of the CDR3 here.

j_call v_call cdr3_aa
TRBJ2-5 TRBV4-1 ASSQAGGETQY
TRBJ2-2 TRBV9 ASSKTGLTGELF
TRBJ2-1 TRBV15 ATSRDHLREAYNEQF
TRBJ1-1 TRBV27 ASRKTQTRTEAF
TRBJ2-7 TRBV28 ASRKRLIYEQY
TRBJ2-7 TRBV19 ASSMFGTSGRPPYEQY
TRBJ2-1 TRBV6-5 ASSYTPGNEQF
TRBJ2-3 TRBV7-9 ASSPKEGEGGTDTQY
TRBJ2-7 TRBV6-5 ASTSQGLAANEQY
TRBJ1-5 TRBV7-8 ASSLVMYRIRNQPQH
TRBJ2-7 TRBV7-9 ASGEGSSYEQY
TRBJ2-7 TRBV7-6 ASSLADSDYEQY
TRBJ1-1 TRBV6-6 ASSYSGRLNTEAF
TRBJ2-6 TRBV15 ATSRDPGFRGANVLT
TRBJ2-7 TRBV27 ASSFGEPYEQY
TRBJ2-7 TRBV7-9 ASSNRQIYEQY
TRBJ2-6 TRBV7-2 ASSASSGANVLT
TRBJ1-4 TRBV4-1 ASSHRDTPNTNEKLF
TRBJ2-1 TRBV10-3 AISESSAQSYNEQF
TRBJ2-1 TRBV5-4 ASSLEQGVVNEQF
TRBJ1-5 TRBV7-6 ASSDGLNQPQH
TRBJ2-1 TRBV5-5 ASSLEGGDNEQF
TRBJ1-5 TRBV7-9 ASSLGPGGQPQH
TRBJ2-7 TRBV28 ASRPAGAPYEQY
TRBJ1-1 TRBV29-1 SVDRGNTEAF
TRBJ2-7 TRBV27 ASRISGITYEQY
TRBJ2-2 TRBV4-1 ASSFRLAGHTGELF
TRBJ1-5 TRBV6-1 ASREPWTGNQPQH
TRBJ2-7 TRBV6-5 ASTREGQGFYEQY
TRBJ1-1 TRBV13 ASSQMTVNTEAF
TRBJ2-1 TRBV7-3 ASSLVGSGSADEQF
TRBJ2-3 TRBV29-1 SVEDSRGFTDTQY
TRBJ2-7 TRBV27 ASSLSSLGSYEQY
TRBJ2-1 TRBV11-2 ASSSLAGQGGNEQF
TRBJ2-1 TRBV7-9 ASSETTNRGPYNEQF
TRBJ1-5 TRBV5-6 ASSFGGAGQPQH
TRBJ2-7 TRBV27 ASSLIGDEQY
TRBJ2-1 TRBV30 AWSATGSASPGNEQF
TRBJ2-1 TRBV19 ASSTLLAGPSFHEQF
TRBJ2-7 TRBV5-6 ASSSLSYEQY
TRBJ1-2 TRBV7-9 ASSRGDYYGYT
TRBJ2-1 TRBV7-9 ASSLHPEYNEQF
TRBJ2-7 TRBV5-1 ASSLELAGGREQY
TRBJ2-7 TRBV6-6 ASSHPNYEQY
TRBJ2-1 TRBV4-2 ASSPGLALHNEQF
TRBJ1-5 TRBV7-9 ASSRAGTGGNQPQH
TRBJ2-2 TRBV4-1 ASSQDERETGELF
TRBJ2-3 TRBV9 ASSVGTSGGSTDTQY
TRBJ2-7 TRBV7-6 ASSLEMKRYEQY
TRBJ2-7 TRBV7-9 ASSLRVYEQY
TRBJ2-7 TRBV28 ASRSLFSSYEQY
TRBJ1-1 TRBV23-1 ASSQSGGYEAF
TRBJ2-7 TRBV5-1 ASSLSLAGTSYEQY
TRBJ1-1 TRBV12-5 ASGWVNTEAF
TRBJ2-5 TRBV27 ASSSGRETQY
TRBJ2-5 TRBV18 ASSPDLPETQY
TRBJ2-5 TRBV7-7 ASSLAPGTGETQY